Listed here are 2 T cell receptor delta chains from one sample, sequenced in a study of gamma-delta chains in newborns, infants, children (dated by TCRdb to the late 2010s). Sequencing took place on an Illumina MiSeq. TCRdb processed the public reads again with the CATT caller, after which rows with matching DNA were combined. This sample comprises fewer than 7,000 delta-chain clones, roughly 15% of them detected only once. 20% to 25% of the sample belongs to the ten largest clones. This specimen was blood, taken at baseline. The receptors derive from a child who was a newborn, infant or young child, either healthy, febrile or measles-vaccinated (not recorded which).

By sample fraction, this clone is medium-sized. This rearrangement joins TRDV2 to TRDJ1, with TRDD3 matching 12 bases. Per the germline V gene, CDR1 is GEAIGNYY and CDR2 is EKD. Trimming removed 1 base from V and 0 bases from J; junction bases left unmatched: 14. The CDR3 covers 20 residues. CDR3 bases: TGTGCCTGTGACACTATCGGTAGTACTGGGGGATACCAAGACACCGATAAACTCATCTTT. Protein sequence: CACDTIGSTGGYQDTDKLIF.

This clone has a handful of counts. A far larger clone is one nucleotide away, so this likely arose from a read error. The rearrangement uses TRDV3 and TRDJ1; TRDD3 matches 9 bases. Unmatched junction bases numbered 18, after V lost 1 base and J lost 3 bases. This CDR3 is 18 amino acids long. Germline CDR1 is TVYSNPD and CDR2 is GDNSRS (reference sequence). The CDR3 loop is CAFKTGYWGTKYADKLIF. CDR3 sequence (DNA): TGTGCCTTTAAAACGGGGTACTGGGGGACGAAGTACGCCGATAAACTCATCTTT. Drawing the rest from reference TRDV3 and TRDJ1, the complete variable domain is CDKVTQSSPDQTVASGSEVVLLCTYDTVYSNPDLFWYRIRPDYSFQFVFYGDNSRSEGADFTQGRFSVKHILTQKAFHLVISPVRTEDSATYYCAFKTGYWGTKYADKLIFGKGTRVTVEP.